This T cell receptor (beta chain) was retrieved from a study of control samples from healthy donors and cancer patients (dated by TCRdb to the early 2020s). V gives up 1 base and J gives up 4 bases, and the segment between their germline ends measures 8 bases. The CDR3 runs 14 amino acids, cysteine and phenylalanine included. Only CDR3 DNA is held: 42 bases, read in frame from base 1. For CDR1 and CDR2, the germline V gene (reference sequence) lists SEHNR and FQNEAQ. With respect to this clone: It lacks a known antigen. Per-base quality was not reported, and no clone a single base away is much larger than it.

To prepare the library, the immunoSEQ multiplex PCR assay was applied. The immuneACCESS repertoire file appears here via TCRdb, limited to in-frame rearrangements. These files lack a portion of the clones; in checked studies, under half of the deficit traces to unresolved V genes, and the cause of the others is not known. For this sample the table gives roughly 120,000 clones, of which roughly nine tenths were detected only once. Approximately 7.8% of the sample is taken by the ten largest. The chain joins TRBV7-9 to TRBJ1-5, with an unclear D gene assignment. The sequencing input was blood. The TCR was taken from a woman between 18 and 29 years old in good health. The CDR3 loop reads CASSLEGRNQPQHF. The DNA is TGTGCCAGCAGCTTAGAAGGTCGGAATCAGCCCCAGCATTTT. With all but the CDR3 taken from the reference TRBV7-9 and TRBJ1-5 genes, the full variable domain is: DTGVSQNPRHKITKRGQNVTFRCDPISEHNRLYWYRQTLGQGPEFLTYFQNEAQLEKSRLLSDRFSAERPKGSFSTLEIQRTEQGDSAMYLCASSLEGRNQPQHFGDGTRLSIL.